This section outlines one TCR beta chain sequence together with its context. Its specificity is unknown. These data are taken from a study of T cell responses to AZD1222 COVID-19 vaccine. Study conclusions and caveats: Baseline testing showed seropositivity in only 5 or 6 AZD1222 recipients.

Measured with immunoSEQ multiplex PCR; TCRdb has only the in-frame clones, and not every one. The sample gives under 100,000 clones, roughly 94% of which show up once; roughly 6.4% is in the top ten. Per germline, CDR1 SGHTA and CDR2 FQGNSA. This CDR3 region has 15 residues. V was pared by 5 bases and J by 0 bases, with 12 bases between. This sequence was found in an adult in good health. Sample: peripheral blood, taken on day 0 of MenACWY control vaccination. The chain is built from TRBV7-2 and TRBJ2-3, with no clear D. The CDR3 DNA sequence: TGTGCCAGCAGCCTAAGGGCCGACAGCACAGATACGCAGTATTTT. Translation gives CASSLRADSTDTQYF.